A selection of T cell receptor beta chains follows, all from one sample in a study of cytomegalovirus exposure and HLA in healthy donors. The data were produced by immunoSEQ multiplex PCR, yet TCRdb's version contains in-frame clones alone and is incomplete. The sample includes 98,000 or so clones, approximately 85% of them seen just once. Sequencing was carried out using PBMCs. The receptors derive from a woman between 18 and 30 years old in good health and CMV-seronegative. CDR3s include the opening cysteine and the closing phenylalanine or tryptophan. A D gene is named only where the DNA matches it firmly. The listing skips clone size in some rows; elsewhere it reads once, few, many or a size class.

d_gene,j_gene,v_gene,abundance,CDR3aa,CDR3nt
TRBD2,TRBJ2-3,TRBV6-4,NA,CASSYTSGGTDTQYF,TGTGCCAGCAGCTATACTAGCGGGGGGACAGATACGCAGTATTTT
TRBD1,TRBJ2-7,TRBV7-2,NA,CASSTSGTGLYEQYF,TGTGCCAGCAGCACCTCCGGGACAGGTCTATACGAGCAGTACTTC
TRBD1,TRBJ2-2,TRBV7-2,NA,CASSLALGQGATGELFF,TGTGCCAGCAGCTTAGCGCTGGGGCAGGGGGCCACCGGGGAGCTGTTTTTT
NA,TRBJ2-7,TRBV6-6,NA,CASSFSATTNYEQYF,TGTGCCAGCAGTTTCTCCGCCACGACAAACTACGAGCAGTACTTC
NA,TRBJ2-3,TRBV25-1,NA,CASSDSGGTDTQYF,TGTGCCAGCAGTGATTCGGGGGGCACAGATACGCAGTATTTT
TRBD1,TRBJ2-6,TRBV2,NA,CASRGPGQDGFSGANVLTF,TGTGCCAGCAGGGGACCGGGACAGGATGGTTTCTCTGGGGCCAACGTCCTGACTTTC
TRBD1,TRBJ1-2,TRBV15,NA,CATSRRQGDGYTF,TGTGCCACCAGCAGACGACAGGGTGATGGCTACACCTTC
NA,TRBJ1-1,TRBV30,NA,CAWSIVTANTEAFF,TGTGCCTGGAGTATAGTTACAGCTAACACTGAAGCTTTCTTT
NA,TRBJ1-2,TRBV25-1,NA,CASSGTAKNYGYTF,TGTGCCAGCAGTGGGACAGCTAAGAACTATGGCTACACCTTC
NA,TRBJ2-3,TRBV6-1,NA,CASSETWRLDVRPDTQYF,TGTGCCAGCAGTGAAACATGGAGACTAGATGTCAGGCCAGATACGCAGTATTTT
NA,TRBJ1-1,TRBV11-2,once,CASSGNIYIEAFF,TGTGCCAGCAGCGGTAACATTTACATTGAAGCTTTCTTT
NA,TRBJ1-1,TRBV7-3,NA,CASSQGQNTEAFF,TGTGCCAGCAGCCAGGGACAGAACACTGAAGCTTTCTTT
TRBD1,TRBJ1-1,TRBV5-4,NA,CASSSQGFTEAFF,TGTGCCAGCAGCTCACAGGGGTTCACTGAAGCTTTCTTT
NA,TRBJ1-2,TRBV6-1,NA,CASSPSVGFSGYTF,TGTGCCAGCAGCCCTTCGGTGGGCTTCAGCGGCTACACCTTC
NA,TRBJ1-1,TRBV5-1,NA,CASTSQIGKNTEAFF,TGCGCCAGCACCTCTCAGATCGGGAAGAACACTGAAGCTTTCTTT
NA,TRBJ2-7,TRBV5-6,few,CASRPRGSNHYEQYF,TGTGCCAGCAGGCCCCGGGGATCCAATCACTACGAGCAGTACTTC
NA,TRBJ2-5,TRBV5-1,NA,CASSPTGKETQYF,TGCGCCAGCAGCCCGACGGGTAAAGAGACCCAGTACTTC
NA,TRBJ1-4,TRBV7-9,NA,CASTTGYEKLFF,TGTGCCAGCACCACAGGGTATGAAAAACTGTTTTTT
TRBD1,TRBJ2-7,TRBV6-5,NA,CASSWAVQGVLYEQYF,TGTGCCAGCAGTTGGGCCGTGCAGGGGGTACTTTACGAGCAGTACTTC
NA,TRBJ2-7,TRBV18,NA,CASSPFAQDYEQYF,TGTGCCAGCTCACCGTTCGCACAAGACTACGAGCAGTACTTC
NA,TRBJ1-1,TRBV7-6,NA,CASSPVGVADTEAFF,TGTGCCAGCAGCCCGGTAGGGGTGGCGGACACTGAAGCTTTCTTT
NA,TRBJ1-2,TRBV6-1,NA,CASGGGWNYGYTF,TGTGCCAGCGGGGGGGGCTGGAACTATGGCTACACCTTC
NA,TRBJ1-1,TRBV2,NA,CASRQGMNTEAFF,TGTGCCAGCAGACAGGGCATGAACACTGAAGCTTTCTTT
NA,TRBJ2-1,TRBV21-1,NA,CASSKVGSRQLVGEQFF,TGTGCCAGCAGCAAAGTGGGTAGCCGGCAGTTAGTTGGTGAGCAGTTCTTC
NA,TRBJ1-2,TRBV2,NA,CASSEAEEIFRYGYTF,TGTGCCAGCAGTGAAGCGGAGGAGATCTTTCGCTATGGCTACACCTTC
TRBD1,TRBJ1-1,TRBV7-9,NA,CASSRGTGGITEAFF,TGTGCCAGCAGCCGGGGGACAGGGGGCATAACTGAAGCTTTCTTT
TRBD2,TRBJ2-2,TRBV7-9,NA,CASSQTSGGSTGELFF,TGTGCCAGCAGCCAGACTAGCGGGGGTAGCACCGGGGAGCTGTTTTTT